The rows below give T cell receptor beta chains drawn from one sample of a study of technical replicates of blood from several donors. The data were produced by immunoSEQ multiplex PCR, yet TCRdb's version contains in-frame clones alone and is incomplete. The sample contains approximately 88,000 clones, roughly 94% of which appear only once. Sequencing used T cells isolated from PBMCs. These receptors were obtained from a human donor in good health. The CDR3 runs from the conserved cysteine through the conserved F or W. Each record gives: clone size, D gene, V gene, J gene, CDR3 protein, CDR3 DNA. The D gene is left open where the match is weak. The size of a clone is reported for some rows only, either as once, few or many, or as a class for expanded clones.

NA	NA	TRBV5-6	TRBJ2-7	CASSLGGTYEQYF	TGTGCCAGCAGCTTAGGCGGAACCTACGAGCAGTACTTC
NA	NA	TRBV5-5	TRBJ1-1	CASSPRARDTEAFF	TGTGCCAGCAGCCCGAGGGCAAGGGACACTGAAGCTTTCTTT
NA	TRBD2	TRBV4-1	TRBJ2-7	CASSQSLAGIYEQYF	TGCGCCAGCAGCCAATCCCTAGCGGGGATTTACGAGCAGTACTTC
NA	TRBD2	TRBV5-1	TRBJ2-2	CASSKLGGLGGTGELFF	TGCGCCAGCAGCAAACTCGGGGGACTAGGGGGCACCGGGGAGCTGTTTTTT
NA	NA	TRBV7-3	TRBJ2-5	CASSLTGAPQYF	TGTGCCAGCAGCTTAACGGGAGCACCCCAGTACTTC
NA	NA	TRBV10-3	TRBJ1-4	CAISDRGLATNEKLFF	TGTGCCATCAGTGACAGAGGACTTGCAACTAATGAAAAACTGTTTTTT
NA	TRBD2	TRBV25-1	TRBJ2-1	CASTTSSGADNEQFF	TGTGCCAGCACTACATCCAGCGGGGCCGACAATGAGCAGTTCTTC
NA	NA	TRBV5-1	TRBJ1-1	CASSLNGGTEAFF	TGCGCCAGCAGCTTGAACGGGGGAACTGAAGCTTTCTTT
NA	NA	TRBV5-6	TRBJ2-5	CASSLSETQYF	TGTGCCAGCAGCTTGTCGGAGACCCAGTACTTC
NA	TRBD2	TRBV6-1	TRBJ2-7	CASSSASGGSYEQYF	TGTGCCAGCAGCTCGGCTAGCGGGGGCTCCTACGAGCAGTACTTC
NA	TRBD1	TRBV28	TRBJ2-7	CASSLFTMVTGTGNDNRLKVQYF	TGTGCCAGCAGTTTGTTTACTATGGTAACCGGGACAGGGAATGATAATCGATTAAAGGTCCAGTACTTC
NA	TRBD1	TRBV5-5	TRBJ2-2	CASSLPRTGWTGELFF	TGTGCCAGCAGCTTGCCCAGGACAGGTTGGACCGGGGAGCTGTTTTTT
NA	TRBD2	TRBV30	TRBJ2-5	CAWTIGLAGGRETQYF	TGTGCCTGGACCATAGGACTAGCGGGGGGTCGGGAGACCCAGTACTTC
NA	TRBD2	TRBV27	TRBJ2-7	CASSLGTSGRYEQYF	TGTGCCAGCAGTTTAGGGACTAGCGGGAGGTACGAGCAGTACTTC
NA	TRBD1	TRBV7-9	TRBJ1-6	CASSQGTGFHSPLHF	TGTGCCAGCAGCCAGGGGACAGGGTTTCATTCACCCCTCCACTTT
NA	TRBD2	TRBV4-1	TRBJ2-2	CASSQELLSGGAGAGELFF	TGCGCCAGCAGCCAAGAACTTCTCAGCGGGGGGGCGGGGGCCGGGGAGCTGTTTTTT
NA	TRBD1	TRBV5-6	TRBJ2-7	CASSSQPTGVGEQYF	TGTGCCAGCAGCTCCCAACCAACAGGGGTGGGCGAGCAGTACTTC
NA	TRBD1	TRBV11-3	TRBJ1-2	CASSSGTGENIYGYTF	TGTGCCAGCAGCTCCGGGACAGGGGAAAACATCTATGGCTACACCTTC
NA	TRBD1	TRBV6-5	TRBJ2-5	CASSLGQGQETQYF	TGTGCCAGCAGTCTTGGACAGGGGCAAGAGACCCAGTACTTC
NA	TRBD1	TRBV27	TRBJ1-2	CASSSPGQGAKGRYGYTF	TGTGCCAGCAGTTCCCCGGGACAGGGGGCGAAAGGTCGCTATGGCTACACCTTC
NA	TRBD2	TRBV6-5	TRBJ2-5	CASTNEGRGTQYF	TGTGCCAGCACCAACGAGGGGAGGGGGACCCAGTACTTC
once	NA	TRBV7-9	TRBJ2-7	CASSPTDGTYEQYF	TGTGCCAGCAGCCCAACTGACGGGACCTACGAGCAGTACTTC
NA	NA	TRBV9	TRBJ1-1	CASSVTGNTEAFF	TGTGCCAGCAGCGTTACAGGGAACACTGAAGCTTTCTTT
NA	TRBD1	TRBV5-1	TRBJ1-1	CASGPPGQGNTEAFF	TGCGCCAGCGGACCCCCGGGACAGGGTAACACTGAAGCTTTCTTT
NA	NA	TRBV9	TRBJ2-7	CASSVSAVAVQYF	TGTGCCAGCAGCGTGAGCGCCGTCGCTGTGCAGTACTTC
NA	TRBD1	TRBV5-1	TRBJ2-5	CASSLDRGRETQYF	TGCGCCAGCAGCTTGGACAGGGGCCGGGAGACCCAGTACTTC
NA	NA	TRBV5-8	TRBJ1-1	CASSRRQGRTEAFF	TGTGCCAGCAGCCGAAGGCAGGGCCGCACTGAAGCTTTCTTT
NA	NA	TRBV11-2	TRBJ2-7	CASSLSQGGYEQYF	TGTGCCAGCAGCTTATCCCAGGGTGGTTACGAGCAGTACTTC
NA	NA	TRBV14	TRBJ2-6	CASSVSGANVLTF	TGTGCCAGCAGCGTATCTGGGGCCAACGTCCTGACTTTC
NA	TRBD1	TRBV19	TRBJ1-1	CASQDRDRARPDTEAFF	TGTGCCAGTCAAGACCGGGACAGGGCCCGTCCGGACACTGAAGCTTTCTTT
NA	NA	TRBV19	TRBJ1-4	CASSIESTRLDEKLFF	TGTGCCAGTAGTATCGAAAGCACCCGTCTCGATGAAAAACTGTTTTTT
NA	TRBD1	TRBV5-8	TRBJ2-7	CASRPRTGVDEQYF	TGTGCCAGCCGACCAAGGACAGGGGTTGACGAGCAGTACTTC
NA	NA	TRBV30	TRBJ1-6	CAWRRRDSSPLHF	TGTGCCTGGAGACGCAGGGATTCTTCACCCCTCCACTTT
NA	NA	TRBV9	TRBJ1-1	CASSVDSTEAFF	TGTGCCAGCAGCGTAGACAGCACTGAAGCTTTCTTT
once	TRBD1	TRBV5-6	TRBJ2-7	CASSVGQPYYEQYF	TGTGCCAGCAGCGTGGGACAGCCGTACTACGAGCAGTACTTC
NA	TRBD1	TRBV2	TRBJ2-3	CASRGPTGPQDTQYF	TGTGCCAGCAGAGGCCCGACAGGGCCCCAAGATACGCAGTATTTT
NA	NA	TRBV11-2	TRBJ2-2	CASSPRLVRNTGELFF	TGTGCCAGCAGCCCCAGACTAGTTCGTAACACCGGGGAGCTGTTTTTT
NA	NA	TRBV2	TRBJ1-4	CASSELLREELFF	TGTGCCAGCAGTGAGCTATTGCGGGAAGAACTGTTTTTT
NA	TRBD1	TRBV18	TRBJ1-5	CASSVTGGSRLGNQPQHF	TGTGCCAGCTCTGTGACAGGGGGAAGTCGTCTGGGCAATCAGCCCCAGCATTTT
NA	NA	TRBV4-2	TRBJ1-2	CASSRRQEANYGYTF	TGTGCCAGCAGCCGCCGACAGGAAGCTAACTATGGCTACACCTTC
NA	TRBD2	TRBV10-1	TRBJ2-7	CASSGLAGVGEQYF	TGCGCCAGCAGCGGACTAGCGGGAGTGGGCGAGCAGTACTTC
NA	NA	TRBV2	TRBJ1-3	CASSEQGSGNTIYF	TGTGCCAGCAGTGAACAGGGGTCGGGGAACACCATATATTTT
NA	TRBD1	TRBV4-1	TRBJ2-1	CASSPDRGSNNEQFF	TGCGCCAGCAGCCCTGACAGGGGGTCCAACAATGAGCAGTTCTTC
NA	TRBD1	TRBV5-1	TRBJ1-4	CASSLTRDSLNEKLFF	TGCGCCAGCAGCTTAACCCGGGACAGCCTAAATGAAAAACTGTTTTTT
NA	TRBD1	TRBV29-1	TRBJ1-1	CSVGGQEGMDTEAFF	TGCAGCGTTGGTGGACAGGAGGGGATGGACACTGAAGCTTTCTTT
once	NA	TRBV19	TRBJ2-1	CASSNSLYNEQFF	TGTGCCAGCTCCAACAGCCTTTACAATGAGCAGTTCTTC
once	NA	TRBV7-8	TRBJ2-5	CASSLSETQYF	TGTGCCAGCAGCTTATCGGAGACCCAGTACTTC
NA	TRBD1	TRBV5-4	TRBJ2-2	CASSLPGQGATGELFF	TGTGCCAGCAGCCTCCCGGGACAGGGGGCCACCGGGGAGCTGTTTTTT
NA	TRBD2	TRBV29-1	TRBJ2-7	CSVEDTREEFEQYF	TGCAGCGTTGAAGACACCCGGGAGGAGTTCGAGCAGTACTTC
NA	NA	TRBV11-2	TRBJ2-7	CASSLWPGTERPGEQYF	TGTGCCAGCAGCTTATGGCCGGGAACCGAAAGGCCCGGAGAGCAGTACTTC
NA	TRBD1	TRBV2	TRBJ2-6	CASQTGTGANVLTF	TGTGCCAGCCAGACAGGGACCGGGGCCAACGTCCTGACTTTC
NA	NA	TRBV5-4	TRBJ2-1	CASSLDSRRDNEQFF	TGTGCCAGCAGCTTGGACTCTCGCAGGGACAATGAGCAGTTCTTC
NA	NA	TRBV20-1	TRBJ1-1	CSVQENTEAFF	TGCAGTGTGCAGGAGAACACTGAAGCTTTCTTT
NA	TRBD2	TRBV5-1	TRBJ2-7	CASSLGTSGDYEQYF	TGCGCCAGCAGCTTAGGGACTAGCGGGGACTACGAGCAGTACTTC